Below, one T cell receptor beta chain is given with its context. This entry comes from a study of T cell responses to AZD1222 COVID-19 vaccine. The V gene lost 2 bases and the J gene lost 6 bases, with 10 bases spanning the gap. The CDR3 covers 13 residues. Germline CDR1 reads MNHNS; CDR2 reads SASEGT. Repertoires were generated with immunoSEQ multiplex PCR, while TCRdb's copy carries only in-frame clones and drops some. Found here are 140,000 or so clones, more than 70% of them singletons; the top ten hold 2.5% to 3.5%. V gene TRBV6-1 combines with J gene TRBJ1-2, with unresolved D. The clonotype originates from an adult who received the AZD1222 COVID-19 vaccine. This sample comprised peripheral blood, obtained 28 days after the second AZD1222 dose. CDR3 region: CASSETQDHGYTF. The CDR3 nucleotides read TGTGCCAGCAGTGAAACGCAGGACCATGGCTACACCTTC.